The present entry profiles one TCR beta chain with its context. Antigen: not known. A J-beta primer mix and a sample-barcoded 5' primer were used in a second PCR of about 7 to 11 cycles. Via MiXCR, TCRdb re-called the 5' RACE reads, giving one row per CDR3 protein. Of fewer than 1,000,000 distinct CDR3 sequences detected, about 45% appear once; the ten largest clones hold 15% to 20%. Peripheral blood was drawn, approximately 9.4 milliliters per donor. Trimming removed 3 bases at V and 3 bases at J, with 16 bases between. The CDR3 covers 15 residues. The germline gives CDR1 SGDLS, CDR2 YYNGEE. The entry originates in a study of blood T cells in healthy people across ages. Notes on the study in general: Long-lived donors carried more naive CD4+ cells and greater diversity than aged donors.

Sample: blood. The rearrangement uses TRBV9 and TRBJ2-7; D remains unclear. The receptor was isolated from a man aged 80 or over in good health. The CDR3 loop reads CASSAGGVGIYEQYF. The CDR3 bases are TGTGCCAGCAGCGCCGGTGGGGTTGGAATCTACGAGCAGTACTTC.